A single TCR beta chain is shown here with its context. The antigen remains undetermined. Other DNA variants within this sample encode the same CDR3. This sample stems from a study of graft-versus-host responses after intestinal transplantation. The data were produced by immunoSEQ multiplex PCR, yet TCRdb's version contains in-frame clones alone and is incomplete. The sample has some 86,000 clones; 75% to 95% are singletons. V lost 0 bases and J lost 9, with 4 bases in between. CDR3 size: 11 residues. The germline gives CDR1 SGHDT, CDR2 YYEEEE. The chain recombines TRBV5-6 with TRBJ2-1; D is unclear. The clonotype comes from a human donor who received an intestinal transplant. The sequences come from unstimulated CD8+ T cells sorted from spleen or lymph node cells, collected before intestinal transplant. CDR3: CASSLAGEQFF. The CDR3 region has the DNA TGTGCCAGCAGCTTGGCGGGTGAGCAGTTCTTC.